This TCR beta chain derives from a study of T cell responses to AZD1222 COVID-19 vaccine (dated by TCRdb to the early 2020s). The study in broad terms: AZD1222 recipients whose second dose came at about 4 weeks and those whose second dose came at about 12 weeks were combined into one group, since spike-specific TCR depth and breadth did not differ between the two schedules. A total of about 240 trial participants underwent TCR sequencing, of whom some 210 received two doses of AZD1222 and some 26 received two doses of the MenACWY control vaccine. Trial participants were enrolled into age subgroups of 18-55, 56-69 and 70-plus years, which contained about 150, 27 and 61 TCR-sequenced participants, respectively.

The CDR3 starts with the cysteine, ends with the phenylalanine, and has 12 residues. Of all the DNA, just the CDR3 is kept, 36 bases in frame from base 1. As encoded in the germline V gene, CDR1 is ENHRY while CDR2 is SYGVKD. From V the trimming removes 10 bases and from J it removes 7 bases, while the gene matches leave 5 bases of the junction unaccounted for. General study outcomes and caveats: Because no day 14 peak-response samples were available, repertoires were characterized only after the peak T cell response. In the small 56-69-year group, the increase in depth fell short of significance, most likely because of low power. Participants were mostly white British and included more females than males, and it was suggested by the authors that clonal diversity may have been underestimated. Reportedly, almost half of the unique spike-specific TCRs recognized epitopes lying outside the regions that are mutated in the B.1.351 and B.1.1.7 variants. CD4 TCRs associated with the vaccine covered the entire spike protein, and the dominant responses were in regions 160-218 and 743-854. Spike-specific TCR breadth and depth rose significantly after two AZD1222 doses compared with day 0 and with MenACWY recipients. Conclusions about previously exposed vaccinees were limited because only 5 or 6 AZD1222 recipients were SARS-CoV-2 seropositive at baseline.

The time point label for this specimen denotes: baseline before first vaccination. Vaccinee samples came from UK trials COV001 and COV002, including a single-blind randomized controlled phase 2/3 trial of AZD1222 (ChAdOx1 nCoV-19) in healthy adults. For TCRbeta chain sequencing, PBMC samples were collected from trial participants at day 0 and at day 28 after the second dose. The CDR3 regions of human TCRbeta chains were analyzed by immunosequencing. The authors' analysis ran thus. TCRs in the repertoires were matched against a reference library of SARS-CoV-2-specific TCRs that had been generated with the MIRA antigen-specificity platform. Breadth meant the fraction of unique TCRs that were SARS-CoV-2-associated, whereas depth meant the fraction of total T cells that were SARS-CoV-2-associated. Using the MIRA data, each spike-specific TCR was assigned both to the spike region to which the TCR was reactive and to a CD4 or CD8 class. Log10-transformed breadth and depth values were compared by one-way ANOVA with Sidak's multiple comparisons tests. Drawn from immuneACCESS, this table holds only the in-frame rearrangements with V and J called that TCRdb kept. Clones are partly lost; checked studies trace under half to an unresolved V gene and leave the rest unexplained. Clone size and the V and J calls come from that table; the DNA yielded D and trimming. The sample yields about 120,000 clones; 75% to 90% were counted once. More than 7.5% of the sample belongs to the ten largest clones.

A remark on this clone: This receptor's antigen is unknown. There are no base qualities to consult, and no much larger clone falls within one base.

This TCR was recovered from an adult in good health. This material consisted of peripheral blood, taken on day 0 of AZD1222 vaccination. The chain is assembled from TRBV10-3 and TRBJ1-5; the central 9 bases match TRBD1. The CDR3 protein sequence reads: CATRTGDQPQHF. The DNA is as follows: TGTGCCACCCGGACAGGGGACCAGCCCCAGCATTTT.